This T cell receptor (beta chain) was obtained from a study of read filtering for tumor transcriptome and immune sequencing. This library used 300 to 450 ng RNA and molecular barcoded adaptors spanning alpha/delta and beta/gamma chains. TCRdb reprocessed the reads via MiXCR and lists one record per CDR3 protein. The data hold 35,000 to 50,000 distinct CDR3 sequences, with 15% to 20% observed a single time. The germline V gene has CDR1 MNHEY and CDR2 SMNVEV (reference sequence). J gave up 1 base and V 4 bases, and 7 bases lay outside the gene matches. CDR3 size: 16 residues. Notes on this clonotype: The target antigen is unknown.

General study results and limits: Approximately 82% of IR-seq clonotypes had one read, totaling around 3.5% of reads; RNA-seq: roughly 76% and 46%. This fraction held mixed bone marrow immune cells after CD138-negative sorting. RNA-seq captured clonotypes less deeply and reliably than IR-seq.

At the time of active disease, bone marrow was collected from every patient. The receptor was derived from a donor aged 40 or older with multiple myeloma. The sequenced sample was a population of CD138-negative cells sorted from bone marrow. This chain joins TRBV27 and TRBJ2-5; 9 bases fit TRBD2. CDR3 amino acids: CASSYLRGGIQETQYF. DNA of the CDR3: TGTGCCAGCAGTTACCTGCGGGGGGGTATCCAAGAGACCCAGTACTTC.